Below are 12 T cell receptor beta chains sequenced from a single sample in a study of blood T cell repertoires in COVID-19 (dated by TCRdb to the early 2020s). The library was obtained by the immunoSEQ multiplex PCR assay. The immuneACCESS repertoire file appears here via TCRdb, limited to in-frame rearrangements. These files lack a portion of the clones; in checked studies, under half of the deficit traces to unresolved V genes, and the cause of the others is not known. This sample holds tens of thousands of clones; around 90% were observed only once. Roughly 3.5% of the sample belongs to the ten largest clones. The sequenced sample was peripheral blood. These TCRs come from a human donor in a cohort sampled during active COVID-19.

The CDR3 reads CASNRGVRETQYF. The CDR3 DNA sequence: TGTGCCAGCAACCGGGGGGTTCGGGAGACCCAGTACTTC. The chain has TRBV5-6 and TRBJ2-5; 7 bases match TRBD2. Germline CDR1 SGHDT, CDR2 YYEEEE. Trimming cost V 6 bases and J 5 bases; bases outside gene matches: 7. This CDR3 region has 13 residues.

The chain links TRBV24-1 to TRBJ2-5; D unclear. The CDR3 consists of 13 residues. With 3 bases removed from V and 0 bases from J, the gap between germline ends came to 4 bases. CDR1 and CDR2 (germline): KGHDR, SFDVKD. CDR3 bases: TGTGCCACCAGTGATGAGTACCAAGAGACCCAGTACTTC. This encodes CATSDEYQETQYF.

V gene TRBV6-5 combines with J gene TRBJ2-7, with D possibly matching TRBD1 (5 bases). There are 13 residues in the CDR3. CDR1 is MNHEY and CDR2 is SVGAGI in the germline V gene. V was shortened by 5 bases and J by 7 bases, with 15 bases between the two germline ends. This CDR3 reads CASSTLGRLEQYF. The DNA for the CDR3 is TGTGCCAGCAGTACCTTGGGGCGGCTGGAGCAGTACTTC.

The chain couples TRBV5-5 to TRBJ1-1; the match to TRBD1 covers 11 bases. Trimming at V came to 2 bases and at J to 5 bases, leaving 5 bases not matched to a gene. The germline V gene encodes CDR1 SGHKS and CDR2 YYEKEE (reference sequence). This CDR3 comprises 15 residues. CDR3 sequence: CASSFVGTGGTEAFF. CDR3 DNA sequence: TGTGCCAGCAGCTTCGTCGGGACAGGGGGGACTGAAGCTTTCTTT.

J is TRBJ2-7 and V is TRBV2; TRBD1 agrees at 7 bases. CDR1 is SNHLY and CDR2 is FYNNEI in the germline V gene. The CDR3 has 16 residues. After removal of 3 bases from V and 0 bases from J, the junction contained 8 bases not matched to a gene. The CDR3 nucleotides read TGTGCCAGCAGTGACCCCGGACAGGCGAGCTCCTACGAGCAGTACTTC. It yields the protein CASSDPGQASSYEQYF.

V and J are TRBV6-5 and TRBJ1-6, with D possibly matching TRBD1 (6 bases). The V end was cut by 7 bases, the J end by 5 bases, with 12 bases between. The germline V gene encodes CDR1 MNHEY and CDR2 SVGAGI. This CDR3 has 14 residues. The CDR3 DNA reads as TGTGCCAGCAACCCACAGGGTAATAATTCACCCCTCCACTTT. Protein sequence: CASNPQGNNSPLHF.

V gene TRBV7-9 combines with J gene TRBJ2-3; TRBD2 is a possible D gene (6 bases). CDR1 SEHNR and CDR2 FQNEAQ come from the germline V gene (reference sequence). CDR3 length: 16 residues. Deletions cut 1 base from V and 1 base from J, with 12 bases between. This CDR3 reads CASSLGGGVGTDTQYF. The CDR3 nucleotides are TGTGCCAGCAGCTTAGGTGGCGGGGTAGGCACAGATACGCAGTATTTT.

The rearrangement uses TRBV7-2 and TRBJ2-1; possible D gene TRBD2, 7 bases. The CDR3 spans 17 residues. Germline-derived CDR1 and CDR2 are SGHTA and FQGNSA. The germline V and J ends were trimmed by 2 bases and 5 bases, with 19 bases remaining between them. In nucleotides, the CDR3 is TGTGCCAGCAGCTTACGCCCTATGGAGGGGGGGCACAATGAGCAGTTCTTC. Its protein is CASSLRPMEGGHNEQFF.

The J gene is TRBJ2-7, the V gene TRBV19; D may be TRBD1 (5 bases). This CDR3 comprises 13 residues. The V gene lost 2 bases and the J gene lost 3 bases, with 8 bases spanning the gap. Germline CDR1 LNHDA, CDR2 SQIVND (reference sequence). CDR3 nucleotides: TGTGCCAGTAGTATACTGCAGGGCTACGAGCAGTACTTC. It is translated as CASSILQGYEQYF. The complete variable domain, with remaining parts taken from reference TRBV19 and TRBJ2-7, reads DGGITQSPKYLFRKEGQNVTLSCEQNLNHDAMYWYRQDPGQGLRLIYYSQIVNDFQKGDIAEGYSVSREKKESFPLTVTSAQKNPTAFYLCASSILQGYEQYFGPGTRLTVT.

This clone showed up just once. The V and J genes are TRBV5-4 and TRBJ2-3; TRBD2 matches at 8 bases. V shed 4 bases and J 7 bases; nucleotides not matched to a gene: 11. This CDR3 region has 15 residues. The V gene's germline CDR1 is SGHNT and CDR2 YYREEE (reference sequence). The CDR3 sequence: CASSPGGAGVNTQYF. CDR3 in DNA: TGTGCCAGCAGCCCCGGGGGGGCCGGAGTGAATACGCAGTATTTT. Filled out from reference TRBV5-4 and TRBJ2-3, the complete variable domain reads ETGVTQSPTHLIKTRGQQVTLRCSSQSGHNTVSWYQQALGQGPQFIFQYYREEENGRGNFPPRFSGLQFPNYSSELNVNALELDDSALYLCASSPGGAGVNTQYFGPGTRLTVL.

This chain uses TRBV7-2 with TRBJ1-3; 8 bases are shared with TRBD1. CDR1 is SGHTA, CDR2 FQGNSA, per germline. V lost 3 bases, J lost 0 bases, and 4 bases stayed unmatched. CDR3 size: 16 residues. DNA of the CDR3: TGTGCCAGCAGCTTCGACAGGGGAGCCTCTGGAAACACCATATATTTT. Translation gives CASSFDRGASGNTIYF.

The chain carries TRBV4-2 and TRBJ2-6; the D gene is possibly TRBD1 (6 bases). This CDR3 is built from 17 residues. V lost 1 base to trimming and J lost 0 bases, with 10 bases between them. In germline, CDR1 is LGHNA, CDR2 YNFKEQ. In DNA form, the CDR3 reads TGTGCCAGCAGCCAAGGACAGGTGGTCTCTGGGGCCAACGTCCTGACTTTC. Encoded protein: CASSQGQVVSGANVLTF.